The 30 T cell receptor beta chains below come from one sample, sequenced in a study of CD8+CD57+ T cells in acquired aplastic anemia. The template for TCR beta VDJ and CDR3 sequence profiling was genomic DNA. One entry per CDR3 protein results from TCRdb running MiXCR on the reads. This sample has approximately 380,000 distinct CDR3 sequences, with 55% to 70% found just once. Sequencing was carried out using sorted CD4+, CD8+, or CD8+CD57+ T cells (not recorded which) from PBMCs. The receptors come from a human donor in good health, serving as a control.

As concerns this clonotype: Germline is not matched at one junction end, which may reflect a read error. V is TRBV9 and J is TRBJ2-3, with D uncertain. CDR3 length: 14 amino acids. Germline CDR1 reads SGDLS; CDR2 reads YYNGEE. The CDR3 nucleotides are TGTGCTAGCAGCGTACACCGGAGAACAGATATGCAGTATTTT. Translated, it gives CASSVHRRTDMQYF.

In regard to this clonotype: The junction departs from the called germline gene at one end, perhaps through a read error. The genes are TRBV11-2 and TRBJ1-6, with D hard to call. In germline, CDR1 is SGHAT, CDR2 FQNNGV. The CDR3 has 13 residues. The CDR3 spells CASSSREFNEHLF. The CDR3 DNA reads TGTGCCAGCAGCTCCCGAGAGTTCAATGAGCACCTCTTT.

This clonotype was recorded at least ten times. The chain joins TRBV28 to TRBJ1-5; no definite D call. There are 14 residues in the CDR3. The V gene's germline CDR1 is MDHEN and CDR2 SYDVKM. The V end lost 5 bases, the J end lost 3 bases, and 11 bases lay between the germline ends. The CDR3 DNA reads as TGTGCCAGCAGTCCTGACGAATACAATCAGCCCCAGCATTTT. Translation gives CASSPDEYNQPQHF.

This rearrangement joins TRBV20-1 to TRBJ1-1; perhaps TRBD1 as D (5 bases). The CDR3 is 14 amino acids. V was clipped by 4 bases and J by 0 bases, with 12 bases between them. Germline V gives CDR1 DFQATT, CDR2 SNEGSKA (reference sequence). The CDR3 loop is CSATGTPVNTEAFF. CDR3 bases: TGCAGTGCTACCGGGACTCCAGTGAACACTGAAGCTTTCTTT.

This clonotype has at least ten counts. This CDR3 is CASSLEVRTSGYYEQYF. CDR3 nucleotide sequence: TGTGCCAGCAGCTTAGAGGTGCGGACTAGCGGTTACTACGAGCAGTACTTC. This sequence joins TRBV7-2 and TRBJ2-7, with 10 bases lining up with TRBD2. V was pared by 1 base and J by 3 bases, with 9 bases of the junction left unmatched. This CDR3 comprises 17 residues. Germline V lookup: CDR1 SGHTA, CDR2 FQGNSA. Together with reference TRBV7-2 and TRBJ2-7, the CDR3 gives the full variable domain: GAGVSQSPSNKVTEKGKDVELRCDPISGHTALYWYRQSLGQGLEFLIYFQGNSAPDKSGLPSDRFSAERTGGSVSTLTIQRTQQEDSAVYLCASSLEVRTSGYYEQYFGPGTRLTVT.

The rearrangement uses TRBV18 and TRBJ1-1; the D is unclear. V lost 4 bases to trimming and J lost 2 bases, with 8 bases between them. This CDR3 contains 13 residues. Germline V gene data show CDR1 as KGHSH and CDR2 as LQKENI. The CDR3 protein is CASSQNSNTEAFF. DNA for the CDR3: TGTGCCAGCTCACAAAATAGTAACACTGAAGCTTTCTTT. Combining the CDR3 with reference TRBV18 and TRBJ1-1 gives the whole variable domain NAGVMQNPRHLVRRRGQEARLRCSPMKGHSHVYWYRQLPEEGLKFMVYLQKENIIDESGMPKERFSAEFPKEGPSILRIQQVVRGDSAAYFCASSQNSNTEAFFGQGTRLTVV.

For this clonotype: A much larger clone lies a single base off, so this may be a read error. The chain combines TRBV6-1 with TRBJ1-1, with D unclear. V lost 9 bases, J lost 10 bases, and 24 bases lay in between. CDR1 and CDR2 from the germline V gene are MNHNS and SASEGT. This CDR3 comprises 14 residues. The CDR3 sequence is CARSQEARPVRAFF. The CDR3 DNA sequence: TGTGCCAGAAGCCAAGAAGCGCGTCCAGTTCGAGCTTTCTTT.

The V gene is TRBV20-1, the J gene TRBJ2-7; 10 nucleotides line up with TRBD1. The V gene's germline CDR1 is DFQATT and CDR2 SNEGSKA (reference sequence). This CDR3 is 13 amino acids long. V lost 6 bases, J lost 3 bases, and 5 bases stayed unmatched. The CDR3 reads CSARQGADYEQYF. CDR3 DNA: TGCAGTGCAAGACAGGGGGCGGACTACGAGCAGTACTTC.

The V and J genes are TRBV4-3 and TRBJ1-4; no firm D call. In germline, CDR1 is LGHNA, CDR2 YSLEER. This CDR3 spans 12 amino acids. As DNA, the CDR3 is TGCAGCAGCATGGGCCTCAATGAAAAACTGTTTTTT. It translates to CSSMGLNEKLFF.

The chain carries TRBV7-9 and TRBJ1-5; the D gene is possibly TRBD1 (6 bases). Looked up from germline, CDR1 is SEHNR and CDR2 is FQNEAQ (reference sequence). The CDR3 extends over 15 amino acids. The V end lost 6 bases, the J end lost 14 bases, and 26 bases lay between the germline ends. The CDR3 nucleotides read TGTGCCAGCAGTGAGCGGGCAGACAGGAATCCGGAAGAGCATTTT. Its translation: CASSERADRNPEEHF.

This chain links TRBV5-4 with TRBJ1-2; 7 bases align to TRBD1. Trimming took 3 bases from V and 3 from J; bases not matched to a gene: 14. The CDR3 runs 17 residues. Germline V gene sequence: CDR1 SGHNT, CDR2 YYREEE (reference sequence). The CDR3 protein is CASSSGLAGGQYYGYTF. CDR3 DNA sequence: TGTGCCAGCAGCTCGGGCTTGGCTGGGGGACAGTACTATGGCTACACCTTC.

This rearrangement joins TRBV7-9 to TRBJ2-3, with 9 bases identical to TRBD2. With V trimmed by 1 base and J by 10 bases, 9 bases remained unmatched. This CDR3 spans 15 amino acids. Germline V lookup: CDR1 SEHNR, CDR2 FQNEAQ (reference sequence). In DNA, the CDR3 is TGTGCCAGCAGCTTAGAAGCGGGGGGTTACAATGCGCAGTATTTT. Its translation: CASSLEAGGYNAQYF.

V gene TRBV10-1 combines with J gene TRBJ2-5; 13 nucleotides match TRBD2. Germline CDR1 is WNHNN and CDR2 is SYGVQD (reference sequence). J lost 5 bases, V lost 0 bases, and 3 bases had no gene match. The CDR3 is 16 residues long. In nucleotides, the CDR3 is TGCGCCAGCAGTGAGTCTGGACTAGCGGGGGTTGAGACCCAGTACTTC. It translates to CASSESGLAGVETQYF.

This clonotype was seen repeatedly, ten times or more. J is TRBJ1-1 and V is TRBV7-8; 8 positions match TRBD1. The CDR3 extends over 15 amino acids. V gave up 3 bases and J gave up 5 bases; unmatched junction bases: 8. From germline, CDR1 is SGHVS and CDR2 FQNEAQ. CDR3 residues: CASSFPDRDWTEAFF. DNA of the CDR3: TGTGCCAGCAGCTTCCCGGACAGGGATTGGACTGAAGCTTTCTTT.

This clonotype showed up just once. The rearrangement joins TRBV5-1 to TRBJ1-2; 10 nucleotides align to TRBD1. The CDR3 runs to 13 residues. Germline V gene lookup returns CDR1 SGHRS and CDR2 YFSETQ. V gave up 0 bases and J gave up 9 bases; unmatched junction bases: 2. The CDR3 DNA sequence: TGCGCCAGCAGCTTGGAGGGACAGGGGAGCTACACCTTC. It encodes CASSLEGQGSYTF. The full variable domain, with the rest looked up from reference TRBV5-1 and TRBJ1-2, is KAGVTQTPRYLIKTRGQQVTLSCSPISGHRSVSWYQQTPGQGLQFLFEYFSETQRNKGNFPGRFSGRQFSNSRSEMNVSTLELGDSALYLCASSLEGQGSYTFGSGTRLTVV.

The chain has TRBV7-2 and TRBJ2-7; D is ambiguous. This CDR3 is built from 15 residues. Germline values: CDR1 SGHTA, CDR2 FQGNSA. V dropped 3 bases and J dropped 13 bases, with 25 bases sitting between them. CDR3 coding DNA: TGTGCCAGCAGCTTGAACGTGGATGGCTCCACCTTCGGTTACTTC. Translated, it gives CASSLNVDGSTFGYF.

Worth noting for this clonotype: A read error is likely, as this CDR3 ends without the conserved phenylalanine or tryptophan. This chain joins TRBV2 and TRBJ1-2, with D perhaps TRBD1 (6 bases). Trimming removed 5 bases from V and 9 bases from J, with 16 bases in between. The CDR3 has 13 amino acids. Looked up from germline, CDR1 is SNHLY and CDR2 is FYNNEI. The CDR3 DNA follows: TGTGCCAGCAGTCAACAGGACAGCCATAGCTACACCCTC. Amino acids: CASSQQDSHSYTL.

This chain uses TRBV29-1 with TRBJ1-5, with 9 nucleotides matching TRBD1. The germline gives CDR1 SQVTM, CDR2 ANQGSEA. V trimming: 5 bases; J trimming: 6 bases; junction bases outside the gene matches: 8. The CDR3 length is 14 residues. The CDR3 is CSVWDRVSGQPQHF. The CDR3 region has the DNA TGCAGCGTTTGGGACAGGGTGTCCGGTCAGCCCCAGCATTTT.

Worth noting for this clonotype: At one end the junction does not follow the germline gene, possibly because of a read error. J is TRBJ2-6 and V is TRBV5-5; 9 bases agree with TRBD1. Germline CDR1 reads SGHKS; CDR2 reads YYEKEE (reference sequence). The CDR3 is 17 amino acids. The CDR3 sequence is CASSLGTGTSGANVLTF. In DNA, the CDR3 is TGCGCCAGCAGCTTGGGGACAGGGACCTCTGGGGCCAACGTCCTGACTTTC.

This clonotype was seen only a few times. The J gene is TRBJ2-5, the V gene TRBV24-1, with D uncertain. This CDR3 region has 13 residues. Trimming removed 5 bases at V and 4 bases at J, with 10 bases between. Germline V gene sequence: CDR1 KGHDR, CDR2 SFDVKD. The CDR3 loop reads CATSASGVETQYF. CDR3 nucleotide sequence: TGTGCCACCAGTGCTAGTGGTGTAGAGACCCAGTACTTC.

Points on this clonotype: One end of the junction does not line up with germline, which may come from a read error. The V call is TRBV7-2, the J call TRBJ2-1; 12 bases agree with TRBD2. CDR3 length: 16 residues. CDR1 SGHTA and CDR2 FQGNSA come from the germline V gene. DNA for the CDR3: TGTGCCAGCAGGCCAACTAGCGGGGGGTCATACAATCAGCAGTTCTTC. Protein sequence: CASRPTSGGSYNQQFF. Complete variable domain (other parts from reference TRBV7-2 and TRBJ2-1): GAGVSQSPSNKVTEKGKDVELRCDPISGHTALYWYRQSLGQGLEFLIYFQGNSAPDKSGLPSDRFSAERTGGSVSTLTIQRTQQEDSAVYLCASRPTSGGSYNQQFFGPGTRLTVL.

For this clonotype: The conserved phenylalanine or tryptophan is not found at the CDR3 terminus, so this likely reflects a read error. The DNA for the CDR3 is TGTGCCAGCAGCTTCCGGACAGGGTATTATGAGCAGTACTCC. Translation: CASSFRTGYYEQYS. The chain is built from TRBV4-2 and TRBJ2-7; 8 bases are shared with TRBD1. V shed 5 bases and J 7 bases; nucleotides not matched to a gene: 10. The CDR3 runs 14 residues. Looked up from germline, CDR1 is LGHNA and CDR2 is YNFKEQ.

This chain links TRBV29-1 with TRBJ2-1; unclear D gene. There are 12 residues in the CDR3. Trimming took off 6 bases at V and 10 bases at J, with 16 bases between the two ends. In germline, CDR1 is SQVTM, CDR2 ANQGSEA. CDR3: CSVALGNREQFF. CDR3 nucleotide sequence: TGCAGCGTGGCCTTGGGCAATAGAGAGCAGTTCTTC.

Notes on this clonotype: The junction departs from the called germline gene at one end, perhaps through a read error. The rearrangement links TRBV15 to TRBJ1-5; D is ambiguous. Germline CDR1 is LNHNV and CDR2 is YYDKDF (reference sequence). The CDR3 is made up of 14 amino acids. In DNA form, the CDR3 reads TGTGCCACCAGCAGAGGCGAGGTGGATCAGCCCCAGCACTTT. Amino acids: CATSRGEVDQPQHF.

This clonotype was observed a handful of times. The gene calls are TRBV7-9 and TRBJ2-7; D tentatively fits TRBD1 or TRBD2 (5 bases each). V lost 5 bases to trimming and J lost 3 bases, with 11 bases between them. Germline-derived CDR1 and CDR2 are SEHNR and FQNEAQ (reference sequence). CDR3 length: 13 amino acids. CDR3: CASSRDPDYEQYF. The CDR3, as DNA: TGTGCCAGCAGCCGGGACCCAGACTACGAGCAGTACTTC.

At least ten counts were recorded for this clonotype. The CDR3 coding sequence is TGTGCCAGCAGCTCCGACAGGGAGGATGGCTACACCTTC. This codes for CASSSDREDGYTF. This chain uses TRBV9 with TRBJ1-2, with 7 bases that match TRBD1. The CDR3 has 13 amino acids. Germline lookup yields CDR1 SGDLS and CDR2 YYNGEE. V gave up 4 bases and J gave up 6 bases; unmatched junction bases: 6.

The rearrangement joins TRBV7-6 to TRBJ1-2; the D is unclear. Trimming took off 5 bases at V and 4 bases at J, with 17 bases between the two ends. This CDR3 is 15 amino acids long. Germline lookup yields CDR1 SGHVS and CDR2 FNYEAQ. The CDR3 DNA sequence: TGTGCCAGCAGCCTAACCTTACAGACGCGCTATGGCTACACCTTC. It codes for CASSLTLQTRYGYTF.

This clonotype was seen repeatedly, ten times or more. The CDR3 is CASSLDRVSGNTIYF. DNA for the CDR3: TGCGCCAGCAGCTTGGACAGGGTTAGTGGAAACACCATATATTTT. This chain uses TRBV5-1 with TRBJ1-3; perhaps TRBD1 as D (6 bases). The ends were cut back, 0 bases at V and 3 bases at J, with 10 bases in the middle. CDR1 and CDR2 (germline): SGHRS, YFSETQ. CDR3 length: 15 residues.

This clonotype came up many times. DNA of the CDR3: TGTGCCAGCAGCTCGTACCGGACAGGGGACGTGAACACTGAAGCTTTCTTT. Encoded protein: CASSSYRTGDVNTEAFF. The gene calls are TRBV5-8 and TRBJ1-1; 9 nucleotides agree with TRBD1. The CDR3 spans 17 residues. V dropped 3 bases and J dropped 0; count of bases not matched to a gene: 9. Germline lookup yields CDR1 SGHTS and CDR2 YDEGEE.

CDR3: CSVHRREGGETQYF. The CDR3 DNA reads TGCAGCGTTCATAGACGGGAGGGAGGAGAGACCCAGTACTTC. The V and J genes are TRBV29-1 and TRBJ2-1; 8 nucleotides match TRBD2. The J call may be faulty, since TRBJ2-5 better matches the DNA end. The germline V gene has CDR1 SQVTM and CDR2 ANQGSEA. The CDR3 extends over 14 amino acids.